Here is one T cell receptor beta chain with its context. Its antigen is unidentified. This entry belongs to a study of beta chain features in type 1 diabetes. In the study overall: All samples combined gave under 110,000,000 sorted cells for examination. Broader study findings: Researchers report that Type 1 diabetes patients had moderately but significantly shorter TCRB CDR3s across all four CD4+ subsets. Lower insertion and higher deletion counts appeared at VDJ junctions in type 1 diabetes patients.

Expressed TCRB transcripts were sequenced because the entire RNA isolate underwent reverse transcription. TCRdb's table, derived via immunoSEQ multiplex PCR, lists solely in-frame clones and lacks some. The sample gives 250,000 to 300,000 clones, less than 30% of which show up once; 0.012% is in the top ten. Germline-derived CDR1 and CDR2 are SEHNR and FQNEAQ (reference sequence). J was trimmed by 3 bases and V by 5 bases; bases with no gene match: 4. CDR3 length: 14 amino acids. The sample taken for sequencing was naive CD4+ T cells from blood. The chain is built from TRBV7-9 and TRBJ2-3; TRBD1 matches at 8 bases. The sequence came from a woman aged 30 to 39 with type 1 diabetes. CDR3 in amino acids: CASSLGQGTDTQYF. The CDR3 region has the DNA TGTGCCAGCAGCCTTGGACAGGGTACAGATACGCAGTATTTT.